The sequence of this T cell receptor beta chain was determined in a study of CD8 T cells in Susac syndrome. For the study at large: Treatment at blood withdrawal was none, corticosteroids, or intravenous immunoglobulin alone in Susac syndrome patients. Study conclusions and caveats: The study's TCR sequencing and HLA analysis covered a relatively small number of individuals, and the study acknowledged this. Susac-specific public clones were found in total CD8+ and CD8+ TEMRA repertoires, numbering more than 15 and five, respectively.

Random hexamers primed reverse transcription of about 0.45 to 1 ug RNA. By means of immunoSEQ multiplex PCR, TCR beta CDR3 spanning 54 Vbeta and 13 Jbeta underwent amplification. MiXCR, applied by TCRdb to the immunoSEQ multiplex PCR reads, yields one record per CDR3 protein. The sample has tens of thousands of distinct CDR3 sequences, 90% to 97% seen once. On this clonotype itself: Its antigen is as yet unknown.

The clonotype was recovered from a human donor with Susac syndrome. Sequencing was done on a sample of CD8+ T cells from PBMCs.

CDR3 in DNA: TGCGCCAGCATGTCGATTCGGCCCCAGCATTTT. Translating gives CASMSIRPQHF. This sequence joins TRBV5-1 and TRBJ1-5; D is uncertain. Germline-derived CDR1 and CDR2 are SGHRS and YFSETQ. V lost 6 bases and J lost 9, with 10 bases in between. This CDR3 region has 11 residues.